What follows describes a single T cell receptor beta chain. Its antigen remains unknown. Amplified TCR beta CDR3 regions were obtained using RNA transcripts as template. Second-round multiplex PCR came after first-round RT-PCR with HTBI primers. TCRdb reprocessed the multiplex PCR reads with MiXCR, giving one entry per CDR3 protein. The sample yields approximately 410,000 distinct CDR3 sequences, 15% seen once. This CDR3 has 13 residues. J gave up 8 bases and V 8 bases, and 11 bases lay outside the gene matches. This sample was included in a study of Graves' ophthalmopathy and Graves' hyperthyroidism. Findings of the study overall: The model achieved 55% to 71% sensitivity and roughly 72% specificity for ophthalmopathy progression.

Participants with hyperthyroidism, aged 18 to 65, were newly diagnosed with under 2 months' duration. Certain patients, namely those with other autoimmune diseases, uncontrolled infections, pregnancy or lactation, were excluded. Diagnostic conclusions were grounded in clinical symptoms, serum thyroxine, TRAb, thyroid ultrasound and orbital computed tomography. The rearrangement links TRBV12-3 or TRBV12-4 to TRBJ1-2; 7 nucleotides line up with TRBD1. The source is a woman aged 18 to 35 with stable Graves' hyperthyroidism. The sequencing sample was made of peripheral blood. The CDR3 reads CASGGGPVWGYTF. CDR3 coding DNA: TGTGCCAGCGGAGGGGGCCCAGTGTGGGGCTACACCTTC.